This T cell receptor beta chain was found in a study of post-analysis software for immune sequencing data. A note on this clonotype: Its antigen remains unknown.

Findings of the study overall: Batch-matched samples strongly co-clustered by F measure. TRBV5-6, TRBV5-1 and TRBV20-1 were among several TRBV segments more frequent in patients than controls.

CDR1 is DFQATT, CDR2 SNEGSKA, per germline (reference sequence). V lost 3 bases, J lost 0 bases, and 12 bases lay in between. CDR3 length: 15 amino acids. Each TCR beta cDNA library carried unique molecular identifiers. Each CDR3 protein gets one entry after TCRdb re-called the PCR reads with MiXCR. The sample records more than 500,000 distinct CDR3 sequences, around 36% being singletons. This chain joins TRBV20-1 and TRBJ1-5, with no clear D. The sequenced sample consisted of blood. The TCR was taken from a girl between 2 and 17 years old with multiple sclerosis. CDR3 DNA sequence: TGCAGTGCTAGTTTGGGCTTCAATAGCAATCAGCCCCAGCATTTT. Protein: CSASLGFNSNQPQHF.